What follows is one T cell receptor (beta chain) and its context. Other DNA sequences within the sample encode an identical CDR3. This entry belongs to a study of cytomegalovirus exposure and HLA in healthy donors. The CDR3 covers 13 residues. Germline loops: CDR1 SGHNT, CDR2 YENEEA. Trimming cost V 1 base and J 3 bases, with 6 bases left between them. It was with 60 Vbeta and 13 Jbeta primers that the PCR ran. Study processing details: Later reanalysis found about 78 million unique TCR beta chains, around 10 million of them shared. The data were produced by immunoSEQ multiplex PCR, yet TCRdb's version contains in-frame clones alone and is incomplete. V, J and clone size derive from that table, while D and trimming were established from the DNA sequence. Listed are 80,000 to 100,000 clones; just under 3.5% falls within the top ten.

The sample taken for sequencing was PBMCs. The chain has TRBV11-3 and TRBJ1-1; unclear D gene. The sequence was collected from a woman in her twenties or thirties in good health and CMV-seronegative. This CDR3 is CASSLAGYTEAFF. CDR3 DNA sequence: TGTGCCAGCAGCTTAGCGGGTTACACTGAAGCTTTCTTT.